This T cell receptor (beta chain) was obtained from a study of blood T cell repertoires in COVID-19 (dated by TCRdb to 2019 to 2021). Turning to the overall study: Collaborator samples came from the United States, Italy and Spain and covered acute and convalescent phases of COVID-19. Samples came from the ongoing ImmuneRACE study (first 160 participants) plus 1,254 subjects from 6 global collaborators. A freely available public database, intended as a resource for researchers studying the immune response to SARS-CoV-2, is where the repertoires were released. Nearly every sample came with metadata listing a de-identified subject ID, COVID-19 status, age in years and sex. The prospective study material was composed of cDNA or gDNA derived from T cells, B-cell-depleted T cells, or PBMCs. Deeply sampled blood TCRbeta repertoires from subjects exposed to, actively infected with, or recovered from COVID-19 were included in the dataset. Where HLA class I and class II types were available, the types were taken from metadata supplied by the sample provider, not from assay-based typing.

The collaborating institutions used their own protocols to collect whole blood in K2EDTA tubes. Collaborator samples were shipped for TCRbeta analysis as frozen whole blood, isolated PBMCs, or DNA extracted from either sample type. This clone was picked up a small number of times. The clone's antigen remains unknown. Per-base quality was not reported, and no clone a single base away is much larger than it. The research as a whole found: The amount of clinical and demographic metadata varied by source and participant and was provided uncurated.

TCRbeta CDR3 regions were amplified from genomic DNA by means of the immunoSEQ Assay, a bias-controlled multiplex PCR. As for the authors' bioinformatics: The number of nucleated cells in each sample was estimated by amplification of reference gene primers within the assay. To quantify the absolute abundance of each unique TCRbeta CDR3 rearrangement, sequence reads were collapsed and filtered. For each sample, productive Simpson clonality was calculated by taking the square root of Simpson's diversity index across productive rearrangements. TCRdb obtained this table from immuneACCESS and retained in-frame rearrangements with V and J assigned. These tables miss some clones; where compared with another copy, unresolved V genes account for less than half of the shortfall, and the remainder is unexplained. That table furnishes V, J and clone size, whereas the DNA furnished D and trimming. The sample has about 64,000 clones on record, roughly 82% of them singletons. The top ten clones comprise under 7% of the sample.

The CDR3 has 13 amino acids, counting the end cysteine and phenylalanine. Only the CDR3 region is kept as DNA, spanning 39 bases read in frame from base 1. At the junction V is shortened by 5 bases and J by 4 bases, with 9 bases in between. The germline V gene yields MNHEY for CDR1 and SVGEGT for CDR2. The TCR was taken from a human donor in a cohort sampled during active COVID-19. The rearrangement combines TRBV6-2 or TRBV6-3 with TRBJ1-5, with an unclear D gene assignment. Sequencing was done on a sample of peripheral blood. For the CDR3, the sequence is CASSTQMNQPQHF. The DNA reads as follows: TGTGCCAGCAGTACACAGATGAATCAGCCCCAGCATTTT.